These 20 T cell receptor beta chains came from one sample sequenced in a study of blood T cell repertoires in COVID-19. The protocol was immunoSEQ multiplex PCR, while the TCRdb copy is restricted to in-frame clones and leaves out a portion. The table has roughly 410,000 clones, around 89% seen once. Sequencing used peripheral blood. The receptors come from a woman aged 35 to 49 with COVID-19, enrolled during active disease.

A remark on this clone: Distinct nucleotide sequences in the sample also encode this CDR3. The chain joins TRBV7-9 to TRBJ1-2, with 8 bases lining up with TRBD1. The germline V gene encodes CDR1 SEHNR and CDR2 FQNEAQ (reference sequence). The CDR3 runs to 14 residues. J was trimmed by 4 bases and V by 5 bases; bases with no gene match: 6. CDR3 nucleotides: TGTGCCAGCAGCCTCGGACAGGGATCCTATGGCTACACCTTC. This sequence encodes CASSLGQGSYGYTF.

The CDR3 DNA is TGTGCCAGCAGTTTCAGTGGAAGGGGCTCCTACGAGCAGTACTTC. Encoded protein: CASSFSGRGSYEQYF. The chain couples TRBV27 to TRBJ2-7; weak D call: TRBD1 (5 bases). V lost 3 bases to trimming and J lost 0 bases, with 12 bases between them. There are 15 residues in the CDR3. The germline V gene encodes CDR1 MNHEY and CDR2 SMNVEV (reference sequence).

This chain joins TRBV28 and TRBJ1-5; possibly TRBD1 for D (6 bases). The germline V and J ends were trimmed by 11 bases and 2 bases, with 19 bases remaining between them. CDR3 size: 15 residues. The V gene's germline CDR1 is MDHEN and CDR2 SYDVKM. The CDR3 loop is CAGGGGGEGNQPQHF. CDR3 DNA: TGTGCCGGGGGGGGCGGGGGGGAAGGCAATCAGCCCCAGCATTTT.

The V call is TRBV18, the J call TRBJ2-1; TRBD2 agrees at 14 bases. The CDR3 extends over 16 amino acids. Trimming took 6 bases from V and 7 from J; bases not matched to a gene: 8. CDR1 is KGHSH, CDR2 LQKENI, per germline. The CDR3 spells CASSRPGLAGENEQFF. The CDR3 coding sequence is TGTGCCAGCTCTCGACCGGGACTAGCGGGGGAGAATGAGCAGTTCTTC.

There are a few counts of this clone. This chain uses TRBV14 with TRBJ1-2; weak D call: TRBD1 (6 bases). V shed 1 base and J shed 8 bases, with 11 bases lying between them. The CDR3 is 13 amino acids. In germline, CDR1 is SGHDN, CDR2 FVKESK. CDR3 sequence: CASSQVQGQGYTF. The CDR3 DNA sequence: TGTGCCAGCAGCCAAGTACAGGGCCAAGGCTACACCTTC.

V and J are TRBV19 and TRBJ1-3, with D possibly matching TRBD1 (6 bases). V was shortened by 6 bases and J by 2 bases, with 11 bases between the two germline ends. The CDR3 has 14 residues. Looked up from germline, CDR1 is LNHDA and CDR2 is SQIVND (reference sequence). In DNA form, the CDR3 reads TGTGCCAGTAGACAGGGAACGGCTGGAAACACCATATATTTT. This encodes CASRQGTAGNTIYF.

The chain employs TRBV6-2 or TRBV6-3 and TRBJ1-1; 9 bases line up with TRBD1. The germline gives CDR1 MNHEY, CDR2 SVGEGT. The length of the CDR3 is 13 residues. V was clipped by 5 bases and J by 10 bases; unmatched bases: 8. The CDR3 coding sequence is TGTGCCAGCAGTCAGGGGACAGGGCTGGGAGCTTTCTTT. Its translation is CASSQGTGLGAFF.

The CDR3 region is CASSFLIGGDTEAFF. Written as DNA, the CDR3 is TGTGCCAGCAGTTTCCTAATAGGAGGGGACACTGAAGCTTTCTTT. The V and J genes are TRBV28 and TRBJ1-1; TRBD1 is a possible D gene (5 bases). The ends were cut back, 3 bases at V and 3 bases at J, with 14 bases in the middle. Germline V gene data show CDR1 as MDHEN and CDR2 as SYDVKM. The CDR3 is made up of 15 amino acids.

CDR3 DNA: TGTGCCAGCAGTTTATCGGCAGGGGGCGTCTATGGCTACACCTTC. It specifies CASSLSAGGVYGYTF. The chain couples TRBV27 to TRBJ1-2, with 8 bases aligning to TRBD1. Per germline, CDR1 MNHEY and CDR2 SMNVEV (reference sequence). V was clipped by 0 bases and J by 4 bases; unmatched bases: 4. CDR3 length: 15 amino acids.

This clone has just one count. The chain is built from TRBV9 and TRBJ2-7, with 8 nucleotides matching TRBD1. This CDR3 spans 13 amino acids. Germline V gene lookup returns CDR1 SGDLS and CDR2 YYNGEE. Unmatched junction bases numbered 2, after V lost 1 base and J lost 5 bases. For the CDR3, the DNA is TGTGCCAGCAGCGTAACAGGGGGAGACGAGCAGTACTTC. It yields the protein CASSVTGGDEQYF.

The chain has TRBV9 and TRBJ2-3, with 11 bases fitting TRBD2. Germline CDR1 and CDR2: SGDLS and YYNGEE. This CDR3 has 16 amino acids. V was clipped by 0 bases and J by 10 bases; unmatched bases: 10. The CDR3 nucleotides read TGTGCCAGCAGCGTAGCCCTAGCGGGGGGTAGTGGGTCGCAGTATTTT. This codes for CASSVALAGGSGSQYF.

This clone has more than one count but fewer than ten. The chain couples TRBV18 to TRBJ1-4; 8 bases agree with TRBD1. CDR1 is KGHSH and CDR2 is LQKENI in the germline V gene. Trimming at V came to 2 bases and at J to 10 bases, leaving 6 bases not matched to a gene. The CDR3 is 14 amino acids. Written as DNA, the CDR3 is TGTGCCAGCTCACCAGGACAGGGAATAGGAAAACTGTTTTTT. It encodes CASSPGQGIGKLFF.

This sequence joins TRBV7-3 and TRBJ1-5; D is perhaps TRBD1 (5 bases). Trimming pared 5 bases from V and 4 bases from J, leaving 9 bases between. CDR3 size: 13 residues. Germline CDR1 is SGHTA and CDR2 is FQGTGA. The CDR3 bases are TGTGCCAGCAGCCCTCAGGGAAATCAGCCCCAGCATTTT. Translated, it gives CASSPQGNQPQHF.

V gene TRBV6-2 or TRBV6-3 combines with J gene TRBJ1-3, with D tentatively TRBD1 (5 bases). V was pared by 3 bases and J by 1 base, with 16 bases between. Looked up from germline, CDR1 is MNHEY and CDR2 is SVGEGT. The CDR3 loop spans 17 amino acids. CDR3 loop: CASSYDRRGTSGNTIYF. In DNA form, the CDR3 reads TGTGCCAGCAGTTATGATCGTAGGGGTACTTCTGGAAACACCATATATTTT.

CDR3 sequence: CAGHWPGQMNTEAFF. The CDR3 DNA sequence: TGTGCCGGTCACTGGCCGGGACAGATGAACACTGAAGCTTTCTTT. J is TRBJ1-1 and V is TRBV11-3, with TRBD1 matching 7 bases. The germline V gene encodes CDR1 SGHNT and CDR2 YENEEA. This CDR3 is built from 15 residues. The trim removed 11 bases at V and 0 bases at J, leaving 12 bases unmatched.

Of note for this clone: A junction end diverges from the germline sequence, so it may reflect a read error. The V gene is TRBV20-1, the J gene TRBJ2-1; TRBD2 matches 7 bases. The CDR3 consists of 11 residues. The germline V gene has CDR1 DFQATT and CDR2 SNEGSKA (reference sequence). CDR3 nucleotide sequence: TGCAGAGCTAGCGGCTACAATGAGCAGTTCTTC. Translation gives CRASGYNEQFF.

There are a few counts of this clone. The CDR3 DNA reads as TGTGCCAGCAGAATACAGGGACAGAACTATGGCTACACCTTC. Translation: CASRIQGQNYGYTF. The chain employs TRBV6-5 and TRBJ1-2; 7 bases match TRBD1. CDR3 length: 14 amino acids. Germline V gene sequence: CDR1 MNHEY, CDR2 SVGAGI. The junction had 6 bases not matched to a gene; V was cut back by 6 bases and J by 2 bases.

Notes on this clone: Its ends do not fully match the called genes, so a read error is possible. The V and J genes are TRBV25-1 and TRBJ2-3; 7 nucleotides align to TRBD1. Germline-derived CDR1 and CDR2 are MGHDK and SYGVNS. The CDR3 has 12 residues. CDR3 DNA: TGTGCCAGCAGTGGCGCCGGGACAGCATCGAATTTT. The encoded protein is CASSGAGTASNF.

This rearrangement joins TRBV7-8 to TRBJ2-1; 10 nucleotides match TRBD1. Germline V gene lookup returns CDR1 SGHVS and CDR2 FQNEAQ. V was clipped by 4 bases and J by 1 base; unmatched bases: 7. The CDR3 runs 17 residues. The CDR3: CASSSRGQGSSYNEQFF. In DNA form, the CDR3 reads TGTGCCAGCAGCTCGAGGGGACAGGGGTCTTCCTACAATGAGCAGTTCTTC.

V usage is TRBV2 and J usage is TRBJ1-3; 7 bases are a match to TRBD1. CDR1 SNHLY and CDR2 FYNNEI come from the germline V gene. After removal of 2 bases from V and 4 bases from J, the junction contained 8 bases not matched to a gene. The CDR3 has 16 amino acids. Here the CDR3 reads CASSESGGSLGNTIYF. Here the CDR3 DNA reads TGTGCCAGCAGTGAATCAGGGGGAAGTTTGGGAAACACCATATATTTT.